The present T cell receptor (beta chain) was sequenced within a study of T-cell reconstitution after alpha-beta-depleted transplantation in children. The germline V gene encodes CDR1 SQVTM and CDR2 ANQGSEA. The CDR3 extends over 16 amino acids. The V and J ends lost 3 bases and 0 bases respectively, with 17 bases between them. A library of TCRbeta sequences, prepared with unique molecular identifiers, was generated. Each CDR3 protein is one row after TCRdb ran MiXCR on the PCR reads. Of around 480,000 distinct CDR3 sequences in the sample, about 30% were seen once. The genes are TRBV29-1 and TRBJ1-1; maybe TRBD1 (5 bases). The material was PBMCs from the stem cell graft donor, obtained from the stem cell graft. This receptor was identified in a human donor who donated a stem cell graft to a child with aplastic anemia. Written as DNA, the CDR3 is TGCAGCGTTGAGATGGGGGAGGGGTACGTGAACACTGAAGCTTTCTTT. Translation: CSVEMGEGYVNTEAFF. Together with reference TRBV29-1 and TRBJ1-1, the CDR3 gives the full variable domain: SAVISQKPSRDICQRGTSLTIQCQVDSQVTMMFWYRQQPGQSLTLIATANQGSEATYESGFVIDKFPISRPNLTFSTLTVSNMSPEDSSIYLCSVEMGEGYVNTEAFFGQGTRLTVV.